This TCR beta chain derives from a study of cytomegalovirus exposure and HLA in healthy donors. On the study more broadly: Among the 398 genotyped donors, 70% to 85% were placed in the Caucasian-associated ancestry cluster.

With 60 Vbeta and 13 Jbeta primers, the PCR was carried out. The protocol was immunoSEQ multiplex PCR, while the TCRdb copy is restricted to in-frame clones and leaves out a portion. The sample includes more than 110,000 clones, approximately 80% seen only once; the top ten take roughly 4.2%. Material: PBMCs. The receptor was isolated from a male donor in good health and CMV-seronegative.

The CDR3 bases are TGTGCCAGCAGCTTAGCGGCGGGAGGGGACGAGCAGTACTTC. Protein sequence: CASSLAAGGDEQYF. This rearrangement joins TRBV7-9 to TRBJ2-7, with TRBD2 matching over 9 bases. The V segment lost 0 bases and the J segment 5 bases; nucleotides outside the gene matches: 2. This CDR3 has 14 residues. Germline V CDR1 and CDR2: SEHNR, FQNEAQ (reference sequence).